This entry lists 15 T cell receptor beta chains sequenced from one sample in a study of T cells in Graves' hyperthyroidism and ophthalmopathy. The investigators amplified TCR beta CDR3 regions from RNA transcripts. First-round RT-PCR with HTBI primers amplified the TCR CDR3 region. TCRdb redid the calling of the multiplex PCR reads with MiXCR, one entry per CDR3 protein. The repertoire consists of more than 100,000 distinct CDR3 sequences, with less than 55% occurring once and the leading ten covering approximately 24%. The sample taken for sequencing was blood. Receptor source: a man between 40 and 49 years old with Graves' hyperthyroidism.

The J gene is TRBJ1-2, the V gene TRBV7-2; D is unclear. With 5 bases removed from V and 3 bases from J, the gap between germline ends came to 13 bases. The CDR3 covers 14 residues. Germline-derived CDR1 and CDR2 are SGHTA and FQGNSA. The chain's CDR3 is CASSLPTRDYGYTF. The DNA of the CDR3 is TGTGCCAGCAGCCTACCGACTAGGGACTATGGCTACACCTTC.

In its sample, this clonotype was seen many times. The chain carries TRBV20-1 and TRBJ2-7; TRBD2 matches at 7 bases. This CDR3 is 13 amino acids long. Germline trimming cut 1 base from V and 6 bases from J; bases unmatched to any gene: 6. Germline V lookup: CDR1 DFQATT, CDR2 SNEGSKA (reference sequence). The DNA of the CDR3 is TGCAGTGCTAGAGGGGAGGGCCTATTCGAGCAGTACTTC. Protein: CSARGEGLFEQYF.

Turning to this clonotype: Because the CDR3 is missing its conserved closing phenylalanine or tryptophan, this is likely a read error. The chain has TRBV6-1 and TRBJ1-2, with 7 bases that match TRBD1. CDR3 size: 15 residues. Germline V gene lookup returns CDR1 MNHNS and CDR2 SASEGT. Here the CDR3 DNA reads TGCGCCAGCGGTTATGAGCAGGGGGTGGACTATGGCTACACCTCC. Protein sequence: CASGYEQGVDYGYTS.

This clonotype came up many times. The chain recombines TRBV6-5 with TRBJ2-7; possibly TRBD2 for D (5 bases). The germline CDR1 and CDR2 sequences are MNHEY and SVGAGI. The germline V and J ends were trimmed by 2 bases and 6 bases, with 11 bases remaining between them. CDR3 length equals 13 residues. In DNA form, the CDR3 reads TGTGCCAGCAGTTACCTCGAACGGGGCGAGCAGTACTTC. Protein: CASSYLERGEQYF.

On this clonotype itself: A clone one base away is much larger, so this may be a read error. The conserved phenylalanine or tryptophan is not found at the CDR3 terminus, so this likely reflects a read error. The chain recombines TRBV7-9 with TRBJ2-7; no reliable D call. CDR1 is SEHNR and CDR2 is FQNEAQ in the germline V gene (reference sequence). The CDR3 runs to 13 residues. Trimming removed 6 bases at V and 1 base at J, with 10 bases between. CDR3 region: CASRAPGSYEQYL. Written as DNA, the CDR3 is TGTGCCAGCAGGGCACCTGGGTCCTACGAGCAGTACCTC.

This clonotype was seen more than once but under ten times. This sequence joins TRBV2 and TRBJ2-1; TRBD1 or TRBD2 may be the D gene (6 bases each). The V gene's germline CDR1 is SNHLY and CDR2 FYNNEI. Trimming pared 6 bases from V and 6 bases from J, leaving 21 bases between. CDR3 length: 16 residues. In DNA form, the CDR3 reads TGTGCCAGCAGCCAAGATCAGAGGGGGGTCGGCAATGAGCAGTTCTTC. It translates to CASSQDQRGVGNEQFF.

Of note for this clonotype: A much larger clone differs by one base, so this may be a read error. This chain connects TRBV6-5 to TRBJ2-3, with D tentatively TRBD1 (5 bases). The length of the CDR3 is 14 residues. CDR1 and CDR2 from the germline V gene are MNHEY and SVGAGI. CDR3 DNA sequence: TGTACCAGCAGTTATCAGGGATCCACAGATACGCAGTATTTT. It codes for CTSSYQGSTDTQYF.

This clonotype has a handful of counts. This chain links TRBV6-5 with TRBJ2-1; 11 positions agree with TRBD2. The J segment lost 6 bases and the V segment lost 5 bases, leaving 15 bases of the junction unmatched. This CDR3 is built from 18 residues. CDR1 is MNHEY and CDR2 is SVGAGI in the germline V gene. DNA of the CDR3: TGTGCCAGCAGTACATCCTCGTTTACTAGCGGGAGAGGCAATGAGCAGTTCTTC. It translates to CASSTSSFTSGRGNEQFF.

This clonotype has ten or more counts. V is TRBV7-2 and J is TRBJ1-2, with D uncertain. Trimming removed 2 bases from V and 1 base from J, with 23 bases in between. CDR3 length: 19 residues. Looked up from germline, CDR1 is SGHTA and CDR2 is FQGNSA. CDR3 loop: CASSLRRFRPNLNNYGYTF. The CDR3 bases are TGTGCCAGCAGCTTACGGAGATTCAGGCCCAACCTTAATAACTATGGCTACACCTTC.

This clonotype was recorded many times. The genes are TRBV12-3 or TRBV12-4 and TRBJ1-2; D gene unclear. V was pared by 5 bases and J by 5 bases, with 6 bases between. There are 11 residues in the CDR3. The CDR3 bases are TGTGCCAGCAGTCTGTTATATGGCTACACCTTC. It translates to CASSLLYGYTF.

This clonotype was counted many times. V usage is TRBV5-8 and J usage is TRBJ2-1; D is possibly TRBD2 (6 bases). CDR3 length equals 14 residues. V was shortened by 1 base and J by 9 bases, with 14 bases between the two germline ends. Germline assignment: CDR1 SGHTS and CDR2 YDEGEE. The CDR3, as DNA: TGTGCCAGCAGCTTGATGTCTAGCGCCATTGAGCAGTTCTTC. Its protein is CASSLMSSAIEQFF.

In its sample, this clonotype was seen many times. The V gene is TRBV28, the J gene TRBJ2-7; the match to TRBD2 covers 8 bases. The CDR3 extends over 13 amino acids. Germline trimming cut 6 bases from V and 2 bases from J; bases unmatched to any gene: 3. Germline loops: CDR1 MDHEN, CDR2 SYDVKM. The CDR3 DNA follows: TGTGCCAGCAGAACTAGCGGCACCTACGAGCAGTACTTC. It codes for CASRTSGTYEQYF.

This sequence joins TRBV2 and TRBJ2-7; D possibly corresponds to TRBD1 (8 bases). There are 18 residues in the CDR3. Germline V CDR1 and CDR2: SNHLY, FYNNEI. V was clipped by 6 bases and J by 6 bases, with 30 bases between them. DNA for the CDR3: TGTGCCAGCAGCCAAGTTGGGGGGGCAGGGGGCGGTAGGGTCGAGCAGTACTTC. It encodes CASSQVGGAGGGRVEQYF.

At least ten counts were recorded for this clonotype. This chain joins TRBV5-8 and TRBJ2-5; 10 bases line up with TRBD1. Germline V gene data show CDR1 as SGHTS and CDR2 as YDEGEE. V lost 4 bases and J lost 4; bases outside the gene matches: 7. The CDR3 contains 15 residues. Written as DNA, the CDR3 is TGTGCCAGCAGCGGGGGTGACAGGGGGCTAGAGACCCAGTACTTC. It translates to CASSGGDRGLETQYF.

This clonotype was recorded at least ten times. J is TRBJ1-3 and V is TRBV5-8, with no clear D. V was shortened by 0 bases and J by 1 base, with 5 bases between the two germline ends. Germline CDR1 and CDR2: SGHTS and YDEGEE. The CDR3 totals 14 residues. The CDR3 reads CASSLEGSGNTIYF. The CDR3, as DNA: TGTGCCAGCAGCTTGGAAGGGTCTGGAAACACCATATATTTT.